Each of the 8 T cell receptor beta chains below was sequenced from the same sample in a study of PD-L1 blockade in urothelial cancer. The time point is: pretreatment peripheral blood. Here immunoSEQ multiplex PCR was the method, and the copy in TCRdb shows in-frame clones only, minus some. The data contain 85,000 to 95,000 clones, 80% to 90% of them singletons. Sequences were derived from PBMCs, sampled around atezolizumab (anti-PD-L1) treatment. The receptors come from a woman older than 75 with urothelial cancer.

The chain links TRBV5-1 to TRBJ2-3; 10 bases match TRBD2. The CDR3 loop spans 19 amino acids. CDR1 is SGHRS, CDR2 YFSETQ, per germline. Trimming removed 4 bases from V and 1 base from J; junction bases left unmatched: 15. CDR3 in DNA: TGCGCCAGCAGCCGCGGTACTAGCGGGAATAATCTCCGCACAGATACGCAGTATTTT. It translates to CASSRGTSGNNLRTDTQYF.

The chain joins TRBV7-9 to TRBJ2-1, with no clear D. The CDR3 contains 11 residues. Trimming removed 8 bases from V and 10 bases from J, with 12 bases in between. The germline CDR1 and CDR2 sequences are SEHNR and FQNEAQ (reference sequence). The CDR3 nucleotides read TGTGCCAGCGAGATAGCCCTCGAGCAGTTCTTC. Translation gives CASEIALEQFF.

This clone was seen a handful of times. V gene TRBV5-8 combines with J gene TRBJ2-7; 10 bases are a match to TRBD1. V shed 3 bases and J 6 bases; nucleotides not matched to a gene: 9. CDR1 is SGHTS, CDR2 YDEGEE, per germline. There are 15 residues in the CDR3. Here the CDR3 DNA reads TGTGCCAGCAGCTCTTCCGGGACAGGGGTATCCGAGCAGTACTTC. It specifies CASSSSGTGVSEQYF.

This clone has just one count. The DNA for the CDR3 is TGTGCCAGCAGTGCCCCAGGGGTCGGTCAGCCCCAGCATTTT. This codes for CASSAPGVGQPQHF. The chain combines TRBV27 with TRBJ1-5, with a tentative D call TRBD1 (6 bases). The germline V gene has CDR1 MNHEY and CDR2 SMNVEV (reference sequence). V was trimmed by 5 bases and J by 6 bases, leaving 14 bases between them. CDR3 size: 14 residues.

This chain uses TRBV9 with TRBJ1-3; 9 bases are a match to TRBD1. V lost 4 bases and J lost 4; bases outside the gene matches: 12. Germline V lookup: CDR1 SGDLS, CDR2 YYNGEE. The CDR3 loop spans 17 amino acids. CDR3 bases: TGTGCCAGCAGCCTCCGGGGGGGACAGGGTGCAGGAAACACCATATATTTT. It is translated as CASSLRGGQGAGNTIYF.

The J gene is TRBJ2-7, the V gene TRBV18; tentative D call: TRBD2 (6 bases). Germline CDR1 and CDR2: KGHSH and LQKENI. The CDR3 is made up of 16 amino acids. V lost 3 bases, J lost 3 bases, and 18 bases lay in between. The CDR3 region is CASSPSAGLRIYEQYF. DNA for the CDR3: TGTGCCAGCTCACCGAGCGCGGGGCTCCGAATCTACGAGCAGTACTTC.

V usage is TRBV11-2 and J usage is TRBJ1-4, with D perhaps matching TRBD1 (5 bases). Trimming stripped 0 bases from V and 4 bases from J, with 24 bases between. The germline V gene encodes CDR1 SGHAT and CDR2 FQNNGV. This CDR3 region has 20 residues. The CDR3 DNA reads TGTGCCAGCAGCTTAGAGAAGCCGTCGATCTGGGGCACTCTTAATGAAAAACTGTTTTTT. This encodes CASSLEKPSIWGTLNEKLFF.

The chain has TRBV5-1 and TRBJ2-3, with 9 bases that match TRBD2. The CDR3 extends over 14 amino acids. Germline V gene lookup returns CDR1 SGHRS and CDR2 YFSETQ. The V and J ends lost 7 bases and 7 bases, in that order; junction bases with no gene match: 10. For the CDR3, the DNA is TGCGCCAGCGAACCAGCGGGAGGAGGTAATACGCAGTATTTT. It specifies CASEPAGGGNTQYF.